The 5 T cell receptor beta chains in this list originate from one sample, sequenced in a study of CD8 T cells in Susac syndrome. After extraction with the RNeasy kit, roughly 0.5 to 1 ug of the RNA was reverse transcribed using random hexamers. TCRdb reanalysed the immunoSEQ multiplex PCR reads using MiXCR and keeps one entry per CDR3 protein. Of more than 85,000 distinct CDR3 sequences listed, roughly 96% are singletons. The sequenced material came from CD4+ T cells from PBMCs. The source is a human donor in good health.

The chain employs TRBV5-1 and TRBJ1-1, with 7 bases identical to TRBD1. The CDR3 loop spans 15 amino acids. Germline CDR1 reads SGHRS; CDR2 reads YFSETQ. J lost 3 bases, V lost 3 bases, and 8 bases had no gene match. The CDR3 coding sequence is TGCGCCAGCAGCTGGAGACAGGGAAGGGACACTGAAGCTTTCTTT. Translation gives CASSWRQGRDTEAFF.

This chain uses TRBV14 with TRBJ2-5; 11 bases fit TRBD2. The CDR3 has 15 residues. The germline V gene encodes CDR1 SGHDN and CDR2 FVKESK. V lost 1 base and J lost 2; bases outside the gene matches: 0. For the CDR3, the DNA is TGTGCCAGCAGCCAAGGACTAGCGGGACAAGAGACCCAGTACTTC. Translation: CASSQGLAGQETQYF. Looking up the rest from reference TRBV14 and TRBJ2-5 gives the full variable domain: EAGVTQFPSHSVIEKGQTVTLRCDPISGHDNLYWYRRVMGKEIKFLLHFVKESKQDESGMPNNRFLAERTGGTYSTLKVQPAELEDSGVYFCASSQGLAGQETQYFGPGTRLLVL.

The V gene is TRBV25-1, the J gene TRBJ1-1; D remains unclear. The germline gives CDR1 MGHDK, CDR2 SYGVNS. Trimming took 3 bases from V and 3 from J, leaving 11 bases between them. CDR3 length: 14 amino acids. This CDR3 is CASSDTTDHTEAFF. CDR3 coding DNA: TGTGCCAGCAGTGATACCACAGATCACACTGAAGCTTTCTTT.

The chain links TRBV6-2 or TRBV6-3 to TRBJ2-7; D gene ambiguous. The CDR3 spans 11 residues. V was shortened by 6 bases and J by 7 bases, with 10 bases between the two germline ends. Looked up from germline, CDR1 is MNHEY and CDR2 is SVGEGT. DNA for the CDR3: TGTGCCAGCAGCTATATAGGGGAGCAGTACTTC. As protein: CASSYIGEQYF.

In this sample, this clonotype turned up a few times. The V call is TRBV12-3 or TRBV12-4, the J call TRBJ2-1; D is ambiguous. With 4 bases removed from V and 6 bases from J, the gap between germline ends came to 4 bases. CDR3 length equals 11 residues. For the CDR3, the DNA is TGTGCCAGCAGTTCCCTCAATGAGCAGTTCTTC. Amino acids: CASSSLNEQFF.